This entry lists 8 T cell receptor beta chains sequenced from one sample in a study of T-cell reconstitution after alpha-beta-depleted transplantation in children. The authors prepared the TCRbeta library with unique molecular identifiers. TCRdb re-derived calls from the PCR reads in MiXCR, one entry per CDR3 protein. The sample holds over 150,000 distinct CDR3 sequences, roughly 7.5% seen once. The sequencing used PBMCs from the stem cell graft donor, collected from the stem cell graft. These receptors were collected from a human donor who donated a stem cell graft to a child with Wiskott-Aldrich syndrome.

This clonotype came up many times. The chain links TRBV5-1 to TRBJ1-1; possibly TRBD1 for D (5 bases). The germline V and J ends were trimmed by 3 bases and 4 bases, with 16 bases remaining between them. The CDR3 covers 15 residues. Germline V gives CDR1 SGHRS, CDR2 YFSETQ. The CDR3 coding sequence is TGCGCCAGCAGCTCCAATCAAGGAAGGGGCACTGAAGCTTTCTTT. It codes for CASSSNQGRGTEAFF.

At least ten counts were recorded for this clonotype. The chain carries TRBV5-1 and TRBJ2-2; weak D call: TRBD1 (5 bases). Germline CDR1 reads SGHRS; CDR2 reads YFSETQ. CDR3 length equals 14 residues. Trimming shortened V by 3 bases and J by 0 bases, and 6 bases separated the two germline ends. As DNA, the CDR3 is TGCGCCAGCAGCTCCAGGGCGAACACCGGGGAGCTGTTTTTT. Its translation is CASSSRANTGELFF.

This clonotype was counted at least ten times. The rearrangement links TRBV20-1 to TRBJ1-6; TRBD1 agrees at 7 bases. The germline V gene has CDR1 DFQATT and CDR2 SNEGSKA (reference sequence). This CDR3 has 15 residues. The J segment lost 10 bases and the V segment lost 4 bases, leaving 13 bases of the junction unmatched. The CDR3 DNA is TGCAGTGCTACCGTGGGCAGGGGGTTTTTCTCACCCCTCCACTTT. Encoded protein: CSATVGRGFFSPLHF.

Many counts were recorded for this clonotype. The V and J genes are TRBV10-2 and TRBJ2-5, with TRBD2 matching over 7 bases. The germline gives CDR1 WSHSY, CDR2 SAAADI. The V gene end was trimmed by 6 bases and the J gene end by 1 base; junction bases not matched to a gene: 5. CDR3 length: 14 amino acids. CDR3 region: CASSWTSTQETQYF. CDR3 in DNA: TGCGCCAGCAGCTGGACTAGTACCCAAGAGACCCAGTACTTC.

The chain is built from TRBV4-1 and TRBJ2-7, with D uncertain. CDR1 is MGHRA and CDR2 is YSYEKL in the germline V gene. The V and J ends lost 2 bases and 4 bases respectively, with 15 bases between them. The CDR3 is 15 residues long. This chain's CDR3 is CASSQFSQETYEQYF. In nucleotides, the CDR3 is TGCGCCAGCAGCCAATTCTCTCAGGAAACATACGAGCAGTACTTC.

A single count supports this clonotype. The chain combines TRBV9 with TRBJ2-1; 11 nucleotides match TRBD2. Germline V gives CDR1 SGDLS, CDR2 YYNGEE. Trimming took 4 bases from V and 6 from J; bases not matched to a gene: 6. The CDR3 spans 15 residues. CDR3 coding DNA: TGTGCCAGCAGCACCTTAGCGGGGGGGGTCAATGAGCAGTTCTTC. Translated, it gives CASSTLAGGVNEQFF.

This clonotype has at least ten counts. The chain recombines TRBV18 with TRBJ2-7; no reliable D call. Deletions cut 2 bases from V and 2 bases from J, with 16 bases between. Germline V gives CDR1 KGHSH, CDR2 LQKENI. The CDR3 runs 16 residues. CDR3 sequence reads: CASSPKATWGTYEQYF. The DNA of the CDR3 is TGTGCCAGCTCACCAAAGGCCACCTGGGGAACCTACGAGCAGTACTTC.

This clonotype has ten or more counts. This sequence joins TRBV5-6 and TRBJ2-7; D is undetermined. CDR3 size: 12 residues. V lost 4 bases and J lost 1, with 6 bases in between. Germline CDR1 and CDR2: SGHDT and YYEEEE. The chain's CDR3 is CASSLPSYEQYF. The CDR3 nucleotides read TGTGCCAGCAGCCTCCCTTCCTACGAGCAGTACTTC.